The present TCR beta chain was sequenced within a study of technical replicates of blood from a handful of donors. Germline-derived CDR1 and CDR2 are SGHNT and YENEEA. J was trimmed by 4 bases and V by 5 bases; bases with no gene match: 2. The CDR3 extends over 15 amino acids. TCRdb's table, derived via immunoSEQ multiplex PCR, lists solely in-frame clones and lacks some. The sample shows around 80,000 clones, around 90% of them seen only once. The source of this sequence is a human donor in good health. The sample was T cells isolated from PBMCs. This rearrangement joins TRBV11-3 to TRBJ2-1, with 13 bases lining up with TRBD2. CDR3 protein: CASSQGLAGYNEQFF. In nucleotides, the CDR3 is TGTGCCAGCAGCCAGGGACTAGCGGGATACAATGAGCAGTTCTTC. The full variable domain, with the rest looked up from reference TRBV11-3 and TRBJ2-1, is EAGVVQSPRYKIIEKKQPVAFWCNPISGHNTLYWYLQNLGQGPELLIRYENEEAVDDSQLPKDRFSAERLKGVDSTLKIQPAELGDSAVYLCASSQGLAGYNEQFFGPGTRLTVL.